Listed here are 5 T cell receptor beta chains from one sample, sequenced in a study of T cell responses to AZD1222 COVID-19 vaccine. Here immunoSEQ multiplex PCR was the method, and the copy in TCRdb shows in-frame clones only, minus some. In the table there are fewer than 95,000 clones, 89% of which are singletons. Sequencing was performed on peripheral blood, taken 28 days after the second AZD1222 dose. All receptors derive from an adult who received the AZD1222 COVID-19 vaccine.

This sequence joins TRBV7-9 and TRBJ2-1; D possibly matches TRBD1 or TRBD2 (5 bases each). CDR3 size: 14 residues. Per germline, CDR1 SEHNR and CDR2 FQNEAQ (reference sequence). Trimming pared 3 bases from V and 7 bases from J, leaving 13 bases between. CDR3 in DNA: TGTGCCAGCAGCTTTCTCCCGGGACCGAATGAGCAGTTCTTC. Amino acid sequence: CASSFLPGPNEQFF.

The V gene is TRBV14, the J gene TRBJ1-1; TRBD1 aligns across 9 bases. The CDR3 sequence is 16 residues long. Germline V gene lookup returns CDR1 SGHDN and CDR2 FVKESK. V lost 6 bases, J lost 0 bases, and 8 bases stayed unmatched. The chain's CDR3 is CASSPTGGVMNTEAFF. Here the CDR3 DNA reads TGTGCCAGCAGTCCGACAGGGGGAGTAATGAACACTGAAGCTTTCTTT.

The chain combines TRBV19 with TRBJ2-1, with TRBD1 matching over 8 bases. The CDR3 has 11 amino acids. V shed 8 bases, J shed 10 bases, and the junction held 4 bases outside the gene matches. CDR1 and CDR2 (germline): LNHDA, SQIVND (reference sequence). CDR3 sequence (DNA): TGTGCCAGTTCCAGGGGGCACGAGCAGTTCTTC. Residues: CASSRGHEQFF.

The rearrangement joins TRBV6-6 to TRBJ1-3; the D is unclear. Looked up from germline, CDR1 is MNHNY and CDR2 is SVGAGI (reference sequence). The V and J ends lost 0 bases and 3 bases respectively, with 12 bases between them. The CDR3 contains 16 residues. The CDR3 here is CASSYSREGFGNTIYF. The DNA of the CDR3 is TGTGCCAGCAGTTACTCGAGAGAGGGATTTGGAAACACCATATATTTT.

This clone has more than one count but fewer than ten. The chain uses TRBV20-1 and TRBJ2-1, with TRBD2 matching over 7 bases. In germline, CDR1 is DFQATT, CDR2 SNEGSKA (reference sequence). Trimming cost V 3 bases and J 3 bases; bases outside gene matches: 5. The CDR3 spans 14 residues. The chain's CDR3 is CSASLGLDYNEQFF. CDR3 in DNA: TGCAGTGCTAGTCTCGGACTAGACTACAATGAGCAGTTCTTC.